One T cell receptor beta chain is described in this entry. Its antigen remains unknown. This record belongs to a study of T cell responses to AZD1222 COVID-19 vaccine. Whole-study context: Both about-4-week and about-12-week second-dose recipients were combined.

Study findings and constraints: It should be noted that donors were predominantly white British and more often female, and clonal diversity was possibly underestimated. Researchers took repertoire samples only after the peak T cell response had come.

Germline V gives CDR1 SNHLY, CDR2 FYNNEI. V shed 5 bases and J shed 0 bases, with 8 bases lying between them. The CDR3 length is 14 residues. Libraries were prepared by immunoSEQ multiplex PCR; TCRdb keeps only in-frame clonotypes and omits some of them. The table includes 100,000 to 150,000 clones, more than 70% detected once. V usage is TRBV2 and J usage is TRBJ1-5; the D gene is possibly TRBD1 (5 bases). The sequence derives from an adult in good health. The source was peripheral blood, collected on day 0 of AZD1222 vaccination. DNA of the CDR3: TGTGCCAGCAGTCAGGGAAATAGCAATCAGCCCCAGCATTTT. Its protein is CASSQGNSNQPQHF.